The 14 T cell receptor beta chains reported below all come from one sample, sequenced in a study of blood T cell repertoires in COVID-19. The assay was immunoSEQ multiplex PCR, and TCRdb's table has in-frame clones only and misses some. The table has 89,000 or so clones, roughly nine tenths seen once. The sequencing sample was made of peripheral blood. The receptors were gathered from a man in his forties or fifties with COVID-19, enrolled during active disease.

The chain recombines TRBV30 with TRBJ1-2, with D tentatively TRBD1 (5 bases). This CDR3 is 12 amino acids long. Looked up from germline, CDR1 is GTSNPN and CDR2 is SVGIG (reference sequence). V dropped 1 base and J dropped 4 bases, with 7 bases sitting between them. The CDR3 reads CAWSDRLYGYTF. CDR3 nucleotides: TGTGCCTGGAGTGACAGGCTCTATGGCTACACCTTC. The full variable domain, completed using reference TRBV30 and TRBJ1-2, is SQTIHQWPATLVQPVGSPLSLECTVEGTSNPNLYWYRQAAGRGLQLLFYSVGIGQISSEVPQNLSASRPQDRQFILSSKKLLLSDSGFYLCAWSDRLYGYTFGSGTRLTVV.

The chain uses TRBV29-1 and TRBJ2-1; 7 bases fit TRBD1. This CDR3 is built from 15 residues. V shed 0 bases, J shed 1 base, and the junction held 3 bases outside the gene matches. Germline loops: CDR1 SQVTM, CDR2 ANQGSEA. CDR3 in DNA: TGCAGCGTTGAAGAGGACAGGCGTTCCTACAATGAGCAGTTCTTC. Encoded protein: CSVEEDRRSYNEQFF.

Here the CDR3 reads CASSLSSGPGELFF. The CDR3 DNA follows: TGTGCCAGCAGCCTAAGCAGCGGTCCAGGGGAGCTGTTTTTT. The chain is built from TRBV3-1 (or the pseudogene TRBV3-2) and TRBJ2-2; D perhaps matches TRBD2 (5 bases). CDR3 length equals 14 residues. With 4 bases removed from V and 8 bases from J, the gap between germline ends came to 14 bases. CDR1 and CDR2 (germline): LGHDT, YNNKEL (reference sequence).

The chain links TRBV7-2 to TRBJ2-1; 11 positions match TRBD2. This CDR3 is built from 17 residues. CDR1 and CDR2 (germline): SGHTA, FQGNSA. V gave up 7 bases and J gave up 2 bases; unmatched junction bases: 10. Written as DNA, the CDR3 is TGTGCCAGCACCCTAAGGAGTAGCGGGGGGGCCTACAATGAGCAGTTCTTC. It translates to CASTLRSSGGAYNEQFF.

The chain couples TRBV10-3 to TRBJ1-2, with D hard to call. The CDR3 runs to 15 residues. V was cut by 5 bases and J by 1 base, with 14 bases left in between. The germline CDR1 and CDR2 sequences are ENHRY and SYGVKD. CDR3 coding DNA: TGTGCCATCAGTAAGAGTGTAGTAGTTAACTATGGCTACACCTTC. This gives the protein CAISKSVVVNYGYTF.

The rearrangement joins TRBV2 to TRBJ1-1, with a possible D match to TRBD1 (5 bases). The CDR3 contains 14 residues. The V gene lost 3 bases and the J gene lost 3 bases, with 11 bases spanning the gap. Germline V lookup: CDR1 SNHLY, CDR2 FYNNEI. The CDR3 sequence: CASSDIGADTEAFF. In nucleotides, the CDR3 is TGTGCCAGCAGTGATATAGGGGCAGACACTGAAGCTTTCTTT.

J is TRBJ2-7 and V is TRBV6-5, with 7 bases lining up with TRBD1. Germline V gives CDR1 MNHEY, CDR2 SVGAGI. The CDR3 is 13 residues long. With 0 bases clipped from V and 6 bases from J, the junction kept 2 bases outside the gene matches. CDR3: CASSYSTGVEQYF. Written as DNA, the CDR3 is TGTGCCAGCAGTTACTCCACAGGGGTCGAGCAGTACTTC.

The chain recombines TRBV10-1 with TRBJ1-1, with D uncertain. Per germline, CDR1 WNHNN and CDR2 SYGVQD (reference sequence). V lost 2 bases and J 1 base, leaving 5 bases between the germline ends. This CDR3 region has 13 residues. The CDR3 is CASSENGNTEAFF. DNA for the CDR3: TGCGCCAGCAGTGAGAACGGGAACACTGAAGCTTTCTTT.

This rearrangement joins TRBV19 to TRBJ1-5, with D possibly TRBD1 on 6 matching bases. The germline V and J ends were trimmed by 6 bases and 2 bases, with 14 bases remaining between them. This CDR3 spans 15 amino acids. From germline, CDR1 is LNHDA and CDR2 SQIVND (reference sequence). CDR3 coding DNA: TGTGCCAGTAGCAGGGGCCAGGCGGGCAATCAGCCCCAGCATTTT. This encodes CASSRGQAGNQPQHF.

V is TRBV9 and J is TRBJ2-1; D gene uncertain. Germline values: CDR1 SGDLS, CDR2 YYNGEE. There are 13 residues in the CDR3. Trimming removed 4 bases from V and 6 bases from J, with 11 bases in between. DNA of the CDR3: TGTGCCAGCAGCCCCCAAGCCCGCAATGAGCAGTTCTTC. Residues: CASSPQARNEQFF.

The genes are TRBV28 and TRBJ1-2; 7 nucleotides align to TRBD1. The CDR3 spans 14 residues. V was pared by 6 bases and J by 5 bases, with 9 bases of the junction left unmatched. Germline V gene sequence: CDR1 MDHEN, CDR2 SYDVKM. The CDR3 DNA reads TGTGCCAGCAGCCCTTACAGGGGTACTTATGGCTACACCTTC. It is translated as CASSPYRGTYGYTF.

This clone was recorded once. This sequence joins TRBV5-5 and TRBJ2-7; 12 bases are a match to TRBD1. V trimming: 3 bases; J trimming: 0 bases; junction bases outside the gene matches: 1. Germline lookup yields CDR1 SGHKS and CDR2 YYEKEE (reference sequence). This CDR3 region has 15 residues. The DNA of the CDR3 is TGTGCCAGCAGCTGGGGACAGGGGGCCTCCTACGAGCAGTACTTC. Protein: CASSWGQGASYEQYF.

The chain recombines TRBV20-1 with TRBJ1-3; D unclear. Germline V gene lookup returns CDR1 DFQATT and CDR2 SNEGSKA (reference sequence). CDR3 length equals 13 residues. The V gene lost 3 bases and the J gene lost 0 bases, with 6 bases spanning the gap. CDR3 in DNA: TGCAGTGCTAGTTTAAACTCTGGAAACACCATATATTTT. Encoded protein: CSASLNSGNTIYF.

V gene TRBV10-1 combines with J gene TRBJ1-6; D is perhaps TRBD1 (6 bases). Germline V gene lookup returns CDR1 WNHNN and CDR2 SYGVQD (reference sequence). This CDR3 region has 13 residues. Trimming shortened V by 6 bases and J by 7 bases, and 10 bases separated the two germline ends. The CDR3 DNA sequence: TGCGCCAGCAGCAAGGGGGACAATTCACCCCTCCACTTT. It translates to CASSKGDNSPLHF.